Listed here is a single TCR beta chain. Its specificity is unknown. The record originates from a study of identical twins. Notes on the study in general: Abundant beta clonotypes from cord blood had fewer insertions, unlike memory repertoires, which showed none. Excess twin sharing in beta out-of-frame sequences was weaker.

Trimming cost V 5 bases and J 6 bases; bases outside gene matches: 14. CDR3 size: 15 residues. Per germline, CDR1 DFQATT and CDR2 SNEGSKA (reference sequence). It was template switching that added a universal primer site, and there were unique molecular identifiers on the cDNA. TCRdb reprocessed the 5' RACE reads with MiXCR, giving one entry per CDR3 protein. The sample lists approximately 410,000 distinct CDR3 sequences, about a fifth occurring once. This sequence was found in a man aged 50 to 60 in good health. Sequenced input: naive T cells sorted from blood. The chain has TRBV20-1 and TRBJ2-3, with 7 bases identical to TRBD2. The CDR3 protein is CSASPLAAVGDTQYF. CDR3 in DNA: TGCAGTGCTTCCCCCCTAGCGGCTGTCGGGGATACGCAGTATTTT.